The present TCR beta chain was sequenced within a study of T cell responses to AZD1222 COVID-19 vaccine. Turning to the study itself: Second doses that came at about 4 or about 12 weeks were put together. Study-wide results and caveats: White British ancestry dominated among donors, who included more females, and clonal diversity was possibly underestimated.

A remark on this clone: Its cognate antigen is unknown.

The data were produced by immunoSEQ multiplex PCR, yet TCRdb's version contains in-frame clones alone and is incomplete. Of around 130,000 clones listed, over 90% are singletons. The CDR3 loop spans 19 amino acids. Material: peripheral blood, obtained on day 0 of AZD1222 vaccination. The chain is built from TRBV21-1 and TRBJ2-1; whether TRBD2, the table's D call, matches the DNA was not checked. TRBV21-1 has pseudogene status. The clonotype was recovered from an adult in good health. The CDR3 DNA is TGTGCCAGCAGCAAAGGGCTCAAGCGGCGAATCGGGCATTACAATGAGCAGTTCTTC. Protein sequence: CASSKGLKRRIGHYNEQFF.